This paragraph covers one T cell receptor beta chain sequence. Its antigen is undetermined. The data were taken from a study of Graves' ophthalmopathy and Graves' hyperthyroidism. In the study overall: The blood sample was drawn at first diagnosis and before any treatment.

This CDR3 has 15 residues. Germline V gives CDR1 SGHTA, CDR2 FQGTGA. V lost 3 bases and J lost 5; bases outside the gene matches: 5. Amplified TCR beta CDR3 regions were obtained using RNA transcripts as template. RT-PCR with HTBI primers came first, then second-round multiplex PCR. One entry per CDR3 protein, called by TCRdb with MiXCR from the multiplex PCR reads. The sample has about 370,000 distinct CDR3 sequences, 18% seen once. Regarding the study as a whole: The model reached around 66% sensitivity and around 72% specificity for predicting ophthalmopathy progression. Thyroid clonotypes that were expanded above 0.001 frequency mostly also appeared in blood.

A duration under 3 months, NOSPECS ≥4, CAS ≥3 and moderate-to-severe activity characterized the donors with ophthalmopathy. The chain uses TRBV7-3 and TRBJ2-5; 11 positions match TRBD2. Sequenced input: peripheral blood. This receptor was identified in a woman younger than 30 with Graves' ophthalmopathy. CDR3 DNA sequence: TGTGCCAGCAGCTTGATTAGCGGGAGGGTTGAGACCCAGTACTTC. This translates into CASSLISGRVETQYF.